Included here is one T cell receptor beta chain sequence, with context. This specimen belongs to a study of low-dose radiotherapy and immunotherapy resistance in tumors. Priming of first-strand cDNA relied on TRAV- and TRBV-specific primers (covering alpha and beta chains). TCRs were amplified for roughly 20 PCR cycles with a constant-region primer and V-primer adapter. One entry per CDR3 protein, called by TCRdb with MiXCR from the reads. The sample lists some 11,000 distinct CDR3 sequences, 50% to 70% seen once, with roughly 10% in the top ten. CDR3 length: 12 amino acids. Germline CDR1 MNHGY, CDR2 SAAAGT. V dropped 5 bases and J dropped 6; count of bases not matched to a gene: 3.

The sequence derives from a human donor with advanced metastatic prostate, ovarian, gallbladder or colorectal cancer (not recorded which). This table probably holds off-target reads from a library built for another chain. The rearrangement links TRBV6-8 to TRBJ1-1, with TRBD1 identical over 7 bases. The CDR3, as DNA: TGTGCCAGCAGTCGTCAGGGGGCTGAAGCTTTCTTT. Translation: CASSRQGAEAFF.